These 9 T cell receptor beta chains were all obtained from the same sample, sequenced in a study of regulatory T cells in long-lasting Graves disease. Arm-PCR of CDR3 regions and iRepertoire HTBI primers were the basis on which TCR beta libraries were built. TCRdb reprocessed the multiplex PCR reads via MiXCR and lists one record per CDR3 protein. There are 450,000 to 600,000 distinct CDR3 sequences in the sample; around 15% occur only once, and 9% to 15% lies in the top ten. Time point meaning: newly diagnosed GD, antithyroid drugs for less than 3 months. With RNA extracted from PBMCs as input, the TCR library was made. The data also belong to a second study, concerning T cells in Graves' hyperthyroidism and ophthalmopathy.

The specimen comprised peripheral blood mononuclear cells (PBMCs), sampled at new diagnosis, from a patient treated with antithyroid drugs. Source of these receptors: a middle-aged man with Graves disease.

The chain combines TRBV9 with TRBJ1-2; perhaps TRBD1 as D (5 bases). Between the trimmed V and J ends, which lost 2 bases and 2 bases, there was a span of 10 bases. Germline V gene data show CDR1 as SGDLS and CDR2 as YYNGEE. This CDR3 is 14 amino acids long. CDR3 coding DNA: TGTGCCAGCAGCGTGGGGACTTGGAACTATGGCTACACCTTC. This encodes CASSVGTWNYGYTF. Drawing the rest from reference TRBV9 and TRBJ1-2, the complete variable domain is DSGVTQTPKHLITATGQRVTLRCSPRSGDLSVYWYQQSLDQGLQFLIQYYNGEERAKGNILERFSAQQFPDLHSELNLSSLELGDSALYFCASSVGTWNYGYTFGSGTRLTVV.

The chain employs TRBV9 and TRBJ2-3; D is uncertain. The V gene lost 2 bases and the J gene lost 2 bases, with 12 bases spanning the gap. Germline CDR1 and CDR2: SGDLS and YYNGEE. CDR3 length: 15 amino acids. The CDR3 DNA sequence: TGTGCCAGCAGCGTGAGCTCGGGCCTCACAGATACGCAGTATTTT. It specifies CASSVSSGLTDTQYF.

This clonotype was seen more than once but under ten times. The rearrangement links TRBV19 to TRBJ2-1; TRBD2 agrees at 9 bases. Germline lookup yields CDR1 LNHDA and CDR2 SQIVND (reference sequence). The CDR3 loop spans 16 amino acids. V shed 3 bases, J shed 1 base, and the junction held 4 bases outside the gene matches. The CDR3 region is CASSIRLAGSYNEQFF. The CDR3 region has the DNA TGTGCCAGTAGTATCCGGCTAGCGGGGTCCTACAATGAGCAGTTCTTC.

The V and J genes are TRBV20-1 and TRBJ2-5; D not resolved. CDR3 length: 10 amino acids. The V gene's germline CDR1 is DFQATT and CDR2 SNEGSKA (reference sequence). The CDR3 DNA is TGCAGGCCCCTCCGCGAGACCCAGTACTTC. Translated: CRPLRETQYF.

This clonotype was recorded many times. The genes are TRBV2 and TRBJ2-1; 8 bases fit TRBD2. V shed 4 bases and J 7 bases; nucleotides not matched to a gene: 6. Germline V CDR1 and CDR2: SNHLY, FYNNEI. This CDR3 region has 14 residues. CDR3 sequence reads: CASSGGLAANEQFF. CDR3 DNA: TGTGCCAGCAGTGGTGGACTAGCAGCAAATGAGCAGTTCTTC.

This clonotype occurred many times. CDR3: CASSVDDKNIQYF. CDR3 in DNA: TGTGCCAGCAGTGTCGACGACAAAAACATTCAGTACTTC. This sequence joins TRBV28 and TRBJ2-4; D is ambiguous. The germline gives CDR1 MDHEN, CDR2 SYDVKM. The CDR3 contains 13 residues. Trimming left V 5 bases short and J 3 bases short, with 8 bases between.

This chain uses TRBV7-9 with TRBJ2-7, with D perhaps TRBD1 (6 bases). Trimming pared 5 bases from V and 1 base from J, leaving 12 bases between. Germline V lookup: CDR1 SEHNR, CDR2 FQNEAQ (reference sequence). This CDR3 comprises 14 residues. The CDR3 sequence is CASSPQGLSYEQYF. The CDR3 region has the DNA TGTGCCAGCAGCCCACAGGGATTATCCTACGAGCAGTACTTC.

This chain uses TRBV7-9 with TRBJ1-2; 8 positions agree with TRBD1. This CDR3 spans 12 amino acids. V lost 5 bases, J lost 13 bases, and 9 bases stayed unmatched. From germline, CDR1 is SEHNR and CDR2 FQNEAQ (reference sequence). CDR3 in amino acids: CASSNTDRGSTF. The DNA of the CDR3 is TGTGCCAGCAGCAATACCGACAGGGGATCCACCTTC.

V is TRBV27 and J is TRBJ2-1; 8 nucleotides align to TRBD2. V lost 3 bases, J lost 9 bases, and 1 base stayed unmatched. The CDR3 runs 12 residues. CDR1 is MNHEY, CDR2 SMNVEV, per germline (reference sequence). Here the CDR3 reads CASSFREGEQFF. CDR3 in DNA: TGTGCCAGCAGTTTCCGGGAGGGTGAGCAGTTCTTC.